This T cell receptor (beta chain) came from a study of molecular identifiers for immune sequencing clone quantification. The germline V gene has CDR1 SGHVS and CDR2 FNYEAQ. V lost 2 bases to trimming and J lost 6 bases, with 16 bases between them. This CDR3 region has 15 residues. TCRdb analysed the PCR reads with MiXCR anew, one entry per CDR3 protein. The sample lists hundreds of thousands of distinct CDR3 sequences, about 25% seen once, with about 0.78% in the top ten. This sequence was found in a human donor in good health. Some libraries in this study had Jurkat cell RNA spiked in. The V call is TRBV7-6, the J call TRBJ1-1; D gene unclear. Material for sequencing was naive CD8+ T cells from blood, with Jurkat cell RNA spiked in. Regarding subset: FACS-sorted CD8+CD4-CCR7+CD45RA+ naive T cells. The CDR3 DNA reads TGTGCCAGCAGCTTAATCTCCCGGCGGAGCCCTGAAGCTTTCTTT. It encodes CASSLISRRSPEAFF.